In this sample, the clone carrying this TCR beta chain turned up once. These data originate in a study of CD8 T cells in Susac syndrome. Study background: Active disease was present in about 6 of the sequenced Susac syndrome patients, and remission in about eight.

From blood CD8+ and CD4+ T cells, the TCR beta chain was sequenced. Random hexamers were used to reverse transcribe the RNA input (about 0.5 to 1 ug). The CDR3 of TCR beta was amplified by immunoSEQ multiplex PCR across 54 Vbeta and 13 Jbeta. TCRdb re-called the immunoSEQ multiplex PCR reads with MiXCR, one entry per CDR3 protein. Altogether approximately 190,000 distinct CDR3 sequences are present, 95% being singletons, with the ten largest covering roughly 0.093%. The sequence came from a human donor with Susac syndrome. Specimen: CD4+ T cells from PBMCs.

CDR3 coding DNA: TGTGCCAGCAGTCGCCGGGACAGGGGATTGAGTACTAATGGCTACACCTTC. Translating it yields CASSRRDRGLSTNGYTF. The rearrangement joins TRBV2 to TRBJ1-2; TRBD1 matches at 10 bases. J lost 6 bases, V lost 5 bases, and 15 bases had no gene match. The V gene's germline CDR1 is SNHLY and CDR2 FYNNEI. This CDR3 region has 17 residues. The entire variable domain, with the rest obtained from reference TRBV2 and TRBJ1-2, is as follows: EPEVTQTPSHQVTQMGQEVILRCVPISNHLYFYWYRQILGQKVEFLVSFYNNEISEKSEIFDDQFSVERPDGSNFTLKIRSTKLEDSAMYFCASSRRDRGLSTNGYTFGSGTRLTVV.